The 6 T cell receptor beta chains given below trace back to one sample, sequenced in a study of blood T cell repertoires in COVID-19. This table comes from immunoSEQ multiplex PCR, and its TCRdb copy is limited to in-frame clones, with some not included. The data show about 170,000 clones, with around 90% seen just once and 2% to 2.5% held by the top ten. Sequenced sample: peripheral blood. These receptors originate from a man between 45 and 60 years old who had recovered from COVID-19.

The CDR3, as DNA: TGTGCCAGCAGCCCGTGGACTAGCGGGGGCAATGAGCAGTTCTTC. Translated: CASSPWTSGGNEQFF. This chain connects TRBV5-4 to TRBJ2-1; 13 bases match TRBD2. CDR1 and CDR2 from the germline V gene are SGHNT and YYREEE (reference sequence). Unmatched junction bases numbered 4, after V lost 4 bases and J lost 6 bases. This CDR3 is built from 15 residues.

The V call is TRBV5-8, the J call TRBJ1-2; no clear D gene. CDR1 SGHTS and CDR2 YDEGEE come from the germline V gene. Deletions cut 2 bases from V and 4 bases from J, with 6 bases between. The CDR3 loop spans 12 amino acids. The CDR3: CASSFRSYGYTF. CDR3 bases: TGTGCCAGCAGCTTTAGAAGCTATGGCTACACCTTC.

V gene TRBV12-3 or TRBV12-4 combines with J gene TRBJ2-7, with D unclear. V lost 9 bases and J lost 2, with 14 bases in between. The CDR3 contains 13 residues. The CDR3 here is CASARITPYEQYF. CDR3 nucleotide sequence: TGTGCCAGTGCCAGAATCACACCCTACGAGCAGTACTTC.

The rearrangement uses TRBV6-5 and TRBJ1-1, with D unclear. From germline, CDR1 is MNHEY and CDR2 SVGAGI. V was clipped by 1 base and J by 0 bases, with 9 bases between them. This CDR3 contains 15 residues. CDR3: CASSYWRPMNTEAFF. The CDR3 nucleotides read TGTGCCAGCAGTTACTGGAGACCGATGAACACTGAAGCTTTCTTT.

This sequence joins TRBV4-1 and TRBJ1-6; D is uncertain. CDR3 size: 16 residues. Germline loops: CDR1 MGHRA, CDR2 YSYEKL. Between the trimmed V and J ends, which lost 0 bases and 7 bases, there was a span of 13 bases. The CDR3 sequence: CASSQDATGPNSPLHF. The CDR3 nucleotides are TGCGCCAGCAGCCAAGATGCCACTGGGCCAAATTCACCCCTCCACTTT.

The rearrangement uses TRBV27 and TRBJ1-3; D ambiguous. Trimming stripped 5 bases from V and 4 bases from J, with 15 bases between. The CDR3 sequence is 15 residues long. The V gene's germline CDR1 is MNHEY and CDR2 SMNVEV (reference sequence). Here the CDR3 DNA reads TGTGCCAGCAGTCCCCGGGAGCGAAGGGGAAACACCATATATTTT. Translated, it gives CASSPRERRGNTIYF.